This TCR beta chain was identified during a study of STAT5B mutations in CD4+ large granular lymphocyte leukemia (dated by TCRdb to between 2021 and 2024). About the full investigation: Among healthy controls, the CDR3 'QG' motif was associated with a particular HLA allele. TCRbeta repertoires of CD4+ T-cell large granular lymphocyte leukemia patients were compared with those of healthy blood donors. Flow cytometry on FACSCanto II or FACSVerse showed that the purified fractions were more than 95% pure among lymphocytes. Results the study describes overall, beyond this receptor: Greater clonality appeared to be present in CD4-sorted patient repertoires than in healthy CD4+ repertoires, and the difference was retained after the putative leukemic clones were removed. The data were not HLA-matched, and the relatively small sample size could explain the higher clonality seen in CD4+ compared with CD8+ T-LGLL. Enrichment of TRBV06-family usage was observed among the top patient clones (8/27) relative to healthy controls (2/35). Main leukemic clonotypes were private to each patient, although about 25% appeared at low frequency in other patients' non-leukemic repertoires.

Buffy coats from roughly 37 blood donors, supplied by the Finnish Red Cross blood service, were used as healthy controls. All TCR-sequenced material derived from peripheral blood: patient blood samples and healthy donor buffy coats. Ficoll-Hypaque gradient centrifugation was used to isolate peripheral blood mononuclear cells. Magnetic purification was used to isolate CD4+ cells from the buffy coats of the healthy controls. The Gentra Puregene Cell and Tissue kit was used for genomic DNA extraction, and quantification was performed on a Qubit 2.0 fluorometer. Trimming removed 5 bases from V and 0 bases from J, leaving 17 bases between the germline ends. There are 17 amino acids in the CDR3, from cysteine to phenylalanine inclusive. Just CDR3 DNA is preserved here, 51 bases in frame from base 1. For CDR1 and CDR2, the germline V gene (reference sequence) lists LNHDA and SQIVND. TCRbeta rearrangements were sequenced from genomic DNA using the immunoSEQ assay at survey resolution. In the source study's methods: In the TCR sequencing data, the lowest productive clonotype frequency that could be detected was 2.59 x 10-5. Analyses included only productive TCRbeta rearrangements, meaning complete and in-frame sequences. Clonality for each sample was calculated as Simpson clonality in the immunoSEQ Analyzer version 3.0. Clones were grouped by frequency into very rare, small, medium, large (1-20%) or hyperexpanded (>20%) categories. Generation probabilities were estimated with OLGA 1.2.3, V-gene circos plots were made with VDJtools, specificities were looked up in VDJdb, and CDR3 motifs were identified with GLIPH. The table comes from immuneACCESS by way of TCRdb, which keeps in-frame sequences with V and J called. Part of the clones is missing from these tables; in studies checked, under half for an unresolved V gene and the rest for unknown reasons. The V and J calls and clone size were taken over from that table, and D and trimming were inferred from the DNA. Within this sample are over 35,000 clones, with roughly 85% of them counted one time only. The ten biggest clones cover around 1.3% of the sample.

Points on this clone: Which antigen it targets is not known. No much larger clone exists at a distance of one base, and base qualities are not known.

This receptor was identified in a human donor in good health. This sequence uses TRBV19 and TRBJ2-1; a weak D assignment points to TRBD1 (5 bases agree). The source material was CD4+ T cells from blood buffy coats. DNA sequence: TGTGCCAGTAGTCCAGTGTTAGGGGCCGGCTCCTACAATGAGCAGTTCTTC. This sequence encodes CASSPVLGAGSYNEQFF.